A single sample is the source of the 20 T cell receptor beta chains below, sequenced in a study of cytomegalovirus exposure and HLA in healthy donors. Both 60 Vbeta primers and 13 Jbeta primers went into the PCR. The method was immunoSEQ multiplex PCR; TCRdb's version includes in-frame clones alone and lacks a portion of them. Among 120,000 to 150,000 clones listed, 78% were seen once. The material sequenced was PBMCs. These receptor sequences come from a male donor in good health and CMV-seronegative.

This clone is termed medium-sized. The rearrangement joins TRBV6-5 to TRBJ2-7, with TRBD2 as a possible D gene (6 bases). Germline-derived CDR1 and CDR2 are MNHEY and SVGAGI. V gave up 5 bases and J gave up 5 bases, with 19 bases separating them. The CDR3 has 15 residues. The CDR3 is CASSPRLVIGNEQYF. Here the CDR3 DNA reads TGTGCCAGCAGTCCTAGACTAGTTATCGGCAACGAGCAGTACTTC.

The chain uses TRBV6-5 and TRBJ1-2, with D tentatively TRBD1 (5 bases). The germline V gene encodes CDR1 MNHEY and CDR2 SVGAGI. The CDR3 extends over 15 amino acids. V was trimmed by 5 bases and J by 8 bases, leaving 21 bases between them. The CDR3 sequence: CASSTGTIISKGYTF. The CDR3 DNA reads as TGTGCCAGCAGTACCGGGACTATTATTTCGAAGGGCTACACCTTC.

The chain couples TRBV14 to TRBJ2-3; D remains unclear. V shed 6 bases and J shed 5 bases, with 15 bases lying between them. The CDR3 contains 14 residues. Germline CDR1 SGHDN, CDR2 FVKESK. The CDR3 DNA is TGTGCCAGCAGTCCGATGGGCCTTATAGATACGCAGTATTTT. Protein: CASSPMGLIDTQYF.

V gene TRBV4-2 combines with J gene TRBJ2-2, with D unresolved. V lost 7 bases, J lost 6 bases, and 15 bases lay in between. The germline CDR1 and CDR2 sequences are LGHNA and YNFKEQ. The CDR3 runs 14 residues. The CDR3 sequence is CASTRAPESGELFF. In nucleotides, the CDR3 is TGTGCCAGCACGCGAGCACCTGAATCCGGGGAGCTGTTTTTT.

This chain uses TRBV9 with TRBJ1-1; D may be TRBD1 (6 bases). Per the germline V gene, CDR1 is SGDLS and CDR2 is YYNGEE. The CDR3 loop spans 15 amino acids. The V end was cut by 0 bases, the J end by 4 bases, with 13 bases between. The CDR3 DNA is TGTGCCAGCAGCGTAGAGGTCCTAGGGGGCACTGAAGCTTTCTTT. Protein product: CASSVEVLGGTEAFF.

The chain links TRBV29-1 to TRBJ1-2; D is uncertain. Germline V gene sequence: CDR1 SQVTM, CDR2 ANQGSEA. This CDR3 has 14 residues. V dropped 3 bases and J dropped 4 bases, with 15 bases sitting between them. The CDR3 is CSVEAFSGLYGYTF. The CDR3 region has the DNA TGCAGCGTTGAGGCCTTCTCAGGACTCTATGGCTACACCTTC.

The J gene is TRBJ1-2, the V gene TRBV19; D not certain. Trimming removed 6 bases at V and 1 base at J, with 12 bases between. The length of the CDR3 is 14 residues. CDR1 is LNHDA and CDR2 is SQIVND in the germline V gene (reference sequence). CDR3 nucleotides: TGTGCCAGTAGCCCGACACCTGGTAACTATGGCTACACCTTC. The encoded protein is CASSPTPGNYGYTF.

The rearrangement links TRBV9 to TRBJ2-7, with 7 bases aligning to TRBD1. Unmatched junction bases numbered 1, after V lost 0 bases and J lost 1 base. The CDR3 loop spans 14 amino acids. In germline, CDR1 is SGDLS, CDR2 YYNGEE. The CDR3 nucleotides are TGTGCCAGCAGCGTAGCGACAGGGTCCTACGAGCAGTACTTC. It is translated as CASSVATGSYEQYF.

The chain joins TRBV28 to TRBJ1-5, with D perhaps matching TRBD1 (5 bases). The CDR3 runs 14 residues. The ends were cut back, 5 bases at V and 4 bases at J, with 12 bases in the middle. Germline values: CDR1 MDHEN, CDR2 SYDVKM. As DNA, the CDR3 is TGTGCCAGCAGTCTCCCGACAGCGAATCAGCCCCAGCATTTT. It translates to CASSLPTANQPQHF.

The V gene is TRBV6-6, the J gene TRBJ1-4, with D possibly matching TRBD1 (6 bases). Germline CDR1 MNHNY, CDR2 SVGAGI (reference sequence). The CDR3 spans 12 residues. Deletions cut 6 bases from V and 10 bases from J, with 12 bases between. CDR3 in amino acids: CASSPDRGKLFF. The CDR3 nucleotides read TGTGCCAGCAGCCCGGACAGAGGAAAACTGTTTTTT.

The gene calls are TRBV2 and TRBJ1-5; D gene unclear. The CDR3 extends over 17 amino acids. Germline-derived CDR1 and CDR2 are SNHLY and FYNNEI. Trimming left V 3 bases short and J 2 bases short, with 17 bases between. The chain's CDR3 is CASSDSRSPRGNQPQHF. CDR3 bases: TGTGCCAGCAGTGATAGCCGGTCCCCGAGGGGCAATCAGCCCCAGCATTTT.

The gene calls are TRBV5-1 and TRBJ2-7; D might be TRBD1 (5 bases). CDR3 size: 13 residues. The V and J ends lost 3 bases and 3 bases respectively, with 10 bases between them. Germline V lookup: CDR1 SGHRS, CDR2 YFSETQ. The CDR3 loop is CASSSQRGYEQYF. CDR3 nucleotide sequence: TGCGCCAGCAGCTCCCAAAGGGGCTACGAGCAGTACTTC.

On this clone itself: The junction and the germline gene differ at one end; a read error may be behind it. The rearrangement joins TRBV7-9 to TRBJ1-1, with D unclear. The CDR3 contains 13 residues. Germline V CDR1 and CDR2: SEHNR, FQNEAQ (reference sequence). The CDR3 nucleotides read TGTTCCAGCCGAGACGGGATAAACACTGAAGCTTTCTTT. As protein: CSSRDGINTEAFF.

This chain joins TRBV6-5 and TRBJ2-2, with 12 bases lining up with TRBD1. Germline CDR1 MNHEY, CDR2 SVGAGI. This CDR3 is built from 15 residues. The J segment lost 6 bases and the V segment lost 7 bases, leaving 6 bases of the junction unmatched. This chain's CDR3 is CASKGGQGAPGELFF. Written as DNA, the CDR3 is TGTGCCAGCAAGGGGGGACAGGGGGCGCCCGGGGAGCTGTTTTTT.

This chain joins TRBV5-1 and TRBJ2-5; the match to TRBD1 covers 8 bases. The CDR3 extends over 13 amino acids. After removal of 4 bases from V and 5 bases from J, the junction contained 4 bases not matched to a gene. Germline values: CDR1 SGHRS, CDR2 YFSETQ. The CDR3: CASSQTGDETQYF. DNA of the CDR3: TGCGCCAGCAGCCAGACAGGGGACGAGACCCAGTACTTC.

V gene TRBV5-4 combines with J gene TRBJ2-7; TRBD1 agrees at 9 bases. CDR1 SGHNT and CDR2 YYREEE come from the germline V gene (reference sequence). This CDR3 is built from 15 residues. The J segment lost 0 bases and the V segment lost 5 bases, leaving 6 bases of the junction unmatched. As DNA, the CDR3 is TGTGCCAGCAGAGCCGGGACAGGGAGCTCCTACGAGCAGTACTTC. Translation: CASRAGTGSSYEQYF.

The chain joins TRBV4-3 to TRBJ2-2; 7 nucleotides align to TRBD1. The junction had 1 base not matched to a gene; V was cut back by 4 bases and J by 2 bases. There are 14 residues in the CDR3. Per germline, CDR1 LGHNA and CDR2 YSLEER. In DNA, the CDR3 is TGCGCCAGCAGCCGGGACAGCAACACCGGGGAGCTGTTTTTT. Protein sequence: CASSRDSNTGELFF.

This clone was seen only once. This chain joins TRBV7-9 and TRBJ2-7; D may be TRBD1 (5 bases). V lost 2 bases, J lost 2 bases, and 13 bases lay in between. Germline CDR1 and CDR2: SEHNR and FQNEAQ (reference sequence). The CDR3 is 15 amino acids. The CDR3 coding sequence is TGTGCCAGCAGCTTATCGGCAGGGCTAGCCTACGAGCAGTACTTC. It translates to CASSLSAGLAYEQYF.

The CDR3: CASSSGVETQYF. The DNA of the CDR3 is TGTGCCAGCAGCTCCGGGGTGGAGACCCAGTACTTC. The gene calls are TRBV9 and TRBJ2-5; a weak D match, TRBD2 (5 bases). The germline CDR1 and CDR2 sequences are SGDLS and YYNGEE. Trimming removed 4 bases at V and 5 bases at J, with 9 bases between. The CDR3 length is 12 residues.

This chain connects TRBV5-1 to TRBJ2-3, with D possibly matching TRBD2 (5 bases). This CDR3 spans 13 amino acids. Germline CDR1 SGHRS, CDR2 YFSETQ. Trimming removed 7 bases at V and 0 bases at J, with 9 bases between. CDR3 in DNA: TGCGCCAGCCCCGGGGATAGCACAGATACGCAGTATTTT. Translating it yields CASPGDSTDTQYF.